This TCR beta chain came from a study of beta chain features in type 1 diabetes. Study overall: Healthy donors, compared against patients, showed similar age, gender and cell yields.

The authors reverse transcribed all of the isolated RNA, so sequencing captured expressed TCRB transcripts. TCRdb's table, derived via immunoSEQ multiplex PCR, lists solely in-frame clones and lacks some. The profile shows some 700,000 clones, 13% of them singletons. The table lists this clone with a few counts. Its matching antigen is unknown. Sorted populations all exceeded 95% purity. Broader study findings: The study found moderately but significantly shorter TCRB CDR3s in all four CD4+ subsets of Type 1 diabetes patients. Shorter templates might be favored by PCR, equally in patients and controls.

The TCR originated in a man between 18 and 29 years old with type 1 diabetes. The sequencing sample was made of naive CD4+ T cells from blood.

This CDR3 reads CSVRGEINQPQHF. Written as DNA, the CDR3 is TGCAGCGTGCGGGGGGAAATCAATCAGCCCCAGCATTTT. The chain couples TRBV29-1 to TRBJ1-5; D is perhaps TRBD1 (5 bases). The germline V gene has CDR1 SQVTM and CDR2 ANQGSEA. This CDR3 comprises 13 residues. Deletions cut 6 bases from V and 3 bases from J, with 12 bases between.